The 5 T cell receptor beta chains below all came from one sample that was sequenced in a study of T cell responses to AZD1222 COVID-19 vaccine. Sequencing was performed with immunoSEQ multiplex PCR; in TCRdb, only in-frame clones are kept and a portion is missing. Among 100,000 to 150,000 clones listed, roughly 92% were seen once. The material was peripheral blood, obtained 28 days after the second AZD1222 dose. The receptors come from an adult who received the AZD1222 COVID-19 vaccine.

V and J are TRBV3-1 (or the pseudogene TRBV3-2) and TRBJ2-2, with no clear D. The CDR3 sequence is 13 residues long. Germline V CDR1 and CDR2: LGHDT, YNNKEL (reference sequence). V lost 3 bases to trimming and J lost 6 bases, with 8 bases between them. The CDR3 region has the DNA TGTGCCAGCAGCCAGCACGGCTCCGGGGAGCTGTTTTTT. Encoded protein: CASSQHGSGELFF.

The V call is TRBV10-3, the J call TRBJ2-5, with D perhaps matching TRBD1 or TRBD2 (7 bases each). Germline V lookup: CDR1 ENHRY, CDR2 SYGVKD. Trimming shortened V by 5 bases and J by 3 bases, and 13 bases separated the two germline ends. The CDR3 extends over 14 amino acids. CDR3 in DNA: TGTGCCATCAGTAAACAGGGGAGGGAAGAGACCCAGTACTTC. Amino acid sequence: CAISKQGREETQYF.

The V gene is TRBV6-6, the J gene TRBJ2-2, with a tentative D call TRBD2 (5 bases). CDR1 and CDR2 (germline): MNHNY, SVGAGI (reference sequence). Trimming left V 7 bases short and J 4 bases short, with 13 bases between. The CDR3 covers 14 residues. The chain's CDR3 is CASMSRTGTGELFF. The CDR3 DNA reads TGTGCCAGCATGTCTAGGACTGGCACCGGGGAGCTGTTTTTT.

This chain joins TRBV18 and TRBJ1-3; D gene uncertain. V lost 2 bases, J lost 0 bases, and 8 bases lay in between. There are 15 residues in the CDR3. CDR1 and CDR2 from the germline V gene are KGHSH and LQKENI. The CDR3: CASSPRVSSGNTIYF. CDR3 DNA: TGTGCCAGCTCACCAAGGGTCAGCTCTGGAAACACCATATATTTT.

This clone occurred once. The chain is built from TRBV4-3 and TRBJ2-1; D is undetermined. Trimming took off 0 bases at V and 3 bases at J, with 12 bases between the two ends. Looked up from germline, CDR1 is LGHNA and CDR2 is YSLEER. There are 16 residues in the CDR3. The CDR3 loop is CASSQDQVGIYNEQFF. CDR3 nucleotide sequence: TGCGCCAGCAGCCAAGATCAAGTCGGAATCTACAATGAGCAGTTCTTC.